These 7 T cell receptor beta chains were sequenced from one sample in a study of blood T cell repertoires in COVID-19. Method: immunoSEQ multiplex PCR; TCRdb's copy keeps in-frame clones and lacks some. The table has 250,000 to 300,000 clones, roughly 90% seen once. Sequenced: peripheral blood. These receptor sequences come from a woman in her 30s with COVID-19, enrolled during active disease.

This rearrangement joins TRBV9 to TRBJ2-7; possible D gene TRBD1, 5 bases. The V and J ends lost 0 bases and 11 bases respectively, with 6 bases between them. CDR3 length: 10 amino acids. Germline CDR1 reads SGDLS; CDR2 reads YYNGEE. This CDR3 reads CASSVAREYF. CDR3 coding DNA: TGTGCCAGCAGCGTAGCCAGGGAGTACTTC.

V gene TRBV9 combines with J gene TRBJ2-1, with 11 bases matching TRBD2. Germline lookup yields CDR1 SGDLS and CDR2 YYNGEE. CDR3 length: 16 amino acids. With 0 bases clipped from V and 4 bases from J, the junction kept 3 bases outside the gene matches. CDR3 in DNA: TGTGCCAGCAGCGTAGTGGGACTAGCGGCTTACAATGAGCAGTTCTTC. Protein: CASSVVGLAAYNEQFF.

The chain employs TRBV13 and TRBJ2-1, with TRBD2 identical over 9 bases. The CDR3 is made up of 14 amino acids. Per the germline V gene, CDR1 is PRHDT and CDR2 is FYEKMQ (reference sequence). With 1 base clipped from V and 9 bases from J, the junction kept 4 bases outside the gene matches. CDR3 amino acids: CASSLEASGTEQFF. CDR3 DNA: TGTGCCAGCAGCTTAGAGGCTAGCGGGACTGAGCAGTTCTTC. Based on the CDR3 plus reference TRBV13 and TRBJ2-1, the full variable domain is AAGVIQSPRHLIKEKRETATLKCYPIPRHDTVYWYQQGPGQDPQFLISFYEKMQSDKGSIPDRFSAQQFSDYHSELNMSSLELGDSALYFCASSLEASGTEQFFGPGTRLTVL.

The chain is built from TRBV10-1 and TRBJ2-3, with D possibly being TRBD1 (5 bases). Germline V gene sequence: CDR1 WNHNN, CDR2 SYGVQD (reference sequence). The V end lost 0 bases, the J end lost 4 bases, and 11 bases lay between the germline ends. This CDR3 spans 15 amino acids. CDR3 in DNA: TGCGCCAGCAGTGAGTCGGCAGGGTGGGCAGATACGCAGTATTTT. It specifies CASSESAGWADTQYF.

This clone occurred once. This sequence joins TRBV27 and TRBJ1-6; perhaps TRBD1 as D (5 bases). Trimming removed 5 bases at V and 9 bases at J, with 23 bases between. The germline V gene encodes CDR1 MNHEY and CDR2 SMNVEV (reference sequence). The CDR3 consists of 17 residues. CDR3 sequence reads: CASSDPIWGVSGSPLHF. The DNA of the CDR3 is TGTGCCAGCAGTGACCCAATTTGGGGGGTTTCGGGTTCACCCCTCCACTTT.

This clone was picked up a small number of times. The rearrangement joins TRBV5-5 to TRBJ2-2; possibly TRBD2 for D (5 bases). Germline V gives CDR1 SGHKS, CDR2 YYEKEE (reference sequence). The CDR3 spans 15 residues. The V gene lost 1 base and the J gene lost 5 bases, with 12 bases spanning the gap. CDR3 in DNA: TGTGCCAGCAGCTTGCTGGGCAGCGGAACCGGGGAGCTGTTTTTT. Translation gives CASSLLGSGTGELFF.

The chain combines TRBV28 with TRBJ2-7, with 9 nucleotides matching TRBD2. The CDR3 contains 16 residues. V gave up 5 bases and J gave up 3 bases; unmatched junction bases: 11. The V gene's germline CDR1 is MDHEN and CDR2 SYDVKM. CDR3 nucleotides: TGTGCCAGCAGTCCCGCCTTCGCGGGAGGGATCTACGAGCAGTACTTC. The encoded protein is CASSPAFAGGIYEQYF.